A single sample is the source of the 30 T cell receptor beta chains below, sequenced in a study of blood T cell repertoires in COVID-19. Repertoires were generated with immunoSEQ multiplex PCR, while TCRdb's copy carries only in-frame clones and drops some. The profile shows 190,000 or so clones, roughly four fifths of them singletons. The sample taken for sequencing was PBMCs or T cells enriched from blood (not recorded which). The receptors were sampled from a man in his forties who had recovered from COVID-19.

The CDR3 DNA follows: TGTGCCAGCAGAAGACTGGTAGCCAAAAACATTCAGTACTTC. Encoded protein: CASRRLVAKNIQYF. The V and J genes are TRBV2 and TRBJ2-4, with no clear D. Trimming removed 6 bases from V and 0 bases from J, with 9 bases in between. The CDR3 spans 14 residues. Germline CDR1 is SNHLY and CDR2 is FYNNEI.

V is TRBV7-6 and J is TRBJ1-2, with TRBD1 identical over 10 bases. Germline values: CDR1 SGHVS, CDR2 FNYEAQ. V shed 3 bases, J shed 2 bases, and the junction held 3 bases outside the gene matches. This CDR3 spans 15 amino acids. CDR3 coding DNA: TGTGCCAGCAGCTTGTCGACAGGGGGCAACTATGGCTACACCTTC. It yields the protein CASSLSTGGNYGYTF.

This chain links TRBV10-1 with TRBJ2-3; D call uncertain. The CDR3 totals 12 residues. Trimming removed 3 bases at V and 5 bases at J, with 6 bases between. CDR1 and CDR2 from the germline V gene are WNHNN and SYGVQD (reference sequence). The CDR3 sequence is CASSDRLDTQYF. The DNA of the CDR3 is TGCGCCAGCAGTGACAGACTAGATACGCAGTATTTT.

A few counts support this clone. V and J are TRBV30 and TRBJ2-5, with 10 bases lining up with TRBD2. V dropped 1 base and J dropped 9; count of bases not matched to a gene: 17. The CDR3 length is 17 residues. Germline loops: CDR1 GTSNPN, CDR2 SVGIG (reference sequence). This CDR3 reads CAWSDFLAGASRRSQYF. CDR3 bases: TGTGCCTGGAGTGACTTCCTAGCGGGGGCCTCCCGTCGGTCCCAGTACTTC.

This clone has a handful of counts. J is TRBJ1-2 and V is TRBV30, with 10 positions matching TRBD1. The J segment lost 4 bases and the V segment lost 4 bases, leaving 6 bases of the junction unmatched. CDR1 is GTSNPN and CDR2 is SVGIG in the germline V gene (reference sequence). The CDR3 loop spans 14 amino acids. The CDR3 region is CAWTDRGLGYGYTF. The CDR3 region has the DNA TGTGCCTGGACCGACAGGGGGCTGGGCTATGGCTACACCTTC.

J is TRBJ1-6 and V is TRBV6-6, with 7 bases that match TRBD1. V shed 6 bases, J shed 6 bases, and the junction held 8 bases outside the gene matches. Looked up from germline, CDR1 is MNHNY and CDR2 is SVGAGI (reference sequence). The CDR3 consists of 15 residues. The CDR3 coding sequence is TGTGCCAGCAGGGTCAGGGGGGAACCTAATTCACCCCTCCACTTT. This encodes CASRVRGEPNSPLHF.

The gene calls are TRBV21-1 and TRBJ2-7; no DNA check was done on the table's D call, TRBD1. TRBV21-1 is described as a pseudogene. The CDR3 spans 13 residues. CDR3 region: CASSAQNPYEQYF. The DNA for the CDR3 is TGTGCCAGCAGCGCTCAGAACCCCTACGAGCAGTACTTC.

The chain couples TRBV7-6 to TRBJ1-1; 7 bases line up with TRBD1. This CDR3 has 13 residues. Germline V gene data show CDR1 as SGHVS and CDR2 as FNYEAQ. After removal of 0 bases from V and 5 bases from J, the junction contained 0 bases not matched to a gene. The CDR3 nucleotides are TGTGCCAGCAGCTTAGCACAGGGGACTGAAGCTTTCTTT. Translated: CASSLAQGTEAFF.

The chain joins TRBV5-1 to TRBJ2-1, with D unresolved. Germline V lookup: CDR1 SGHRS, CDR2 YFSETQ. The length of the CDR3 is 14 residues. Trimming left V 0 bases short and J 10 bases short, with 14 bases between. The CDR3 bases are TGCGCCAGCAGCTTGGATGGCGGCCTTTTGGAGCAGTTCTTC. Translated, it gives CASSLDGGLLEQFF. The full variable domain, its missing parts supplied by reference TRBV5-1 and TRBJ2-1, is KAGVTQTPRYLIKTRGQQVTLSCSPISGHRSVSWYQQTPGQGLQFLFEYFSETQRNKGNFPGRFSGRQFSNSRSEMNVSTLELGDSALYLCASSLDGGLLEQFFGPGTRLTVL.

The chain carries TRBV9 and TRBJ2-2; D possibly corresponds to TRBD2 (5 bases). The germline V gene encodes CDR1 SGDLS and CDR2 YYNGEE. The CDR3 is 13 amino acids. The germline V and J ends were trimmed by 7 bases and 4 bases, with 11 bases remaining between them. The CDR3 sequence is CASPRDGTGELFF. Here the CDR3 DNA reads TGTGCCAGCCCCCGGGATGGCACCGGGGAGCTGTTTTTT.

The CDR3 loop reads CASRGQGAAYGYTF. CDR3 nucleotide sequence: TGCGCCAGCAGAGGACAGGGGGCGGCCTATGGCTACACCTTC. The chain couples TRBV10-2 to TRBJ1-2; TRBD1 aligns across 11 bases. The CDR3 length is 14 residues. Germline V gene lookup returns CDR1 WSHSY and CDR2 SAAADI. The junction had 4 bases not matched to a gene; V was cut back by 6 bases and J by 4 bases.

This clone has just a few counts. The CDR3: CASRDRGHSLNTEAFF. CDR3 coding DNA: TGTGCCAGTAGGGACAGGGGGCACAGTTTGAACACTGAAGCTTTCTTT. This chain connects TRBV19 to TRBJ1-1, with TRBD1 matching over 11 bases. Germline V gene sequence: CDR1 LNHDA, CDR2 SQIVND (reference sequence). Unmatched junction bases numbered 6, after V lost 6 bases and J lost 0 bases. The CDR3 has 16 residues.

The chain's CDR3 is CASSPGLAGQEQFF. The CDR3, as DNA: TGTGCCAGCTCACCGGGACTAGCGGGACAGGAGCAGTTCTTC. The V and J genes are TRBV18 and TRBJ2-1; 13 bases fit TRBD2. The germline V gene has CDR1 KGHSH and CDR2 LQKENI. This CDR3 is built from 14 residues. V lost 3 bases and J lost 10; bases outside the gene matches: 3.

This sequence joins TRBV7-2 and TRBJ2-3, with D unclear. The germline CDR1 and CDR2 sequences are SGHTA and FQGNSA. Trimming cost V 1 base and J 2 bases, with 10 bases left between them. The CDR3 runs to 15 residues. CDR3 nucleotides: TGTGCCAGCAGCTTAGGAGCCCGTATCACAGATACGCAGTATTTT. It yields the protein CASSLGARITDTQYF.

The genes are TRBV11-3 and TRBJ2-1; 8 positions match TRBD2. Germline CDR1 and CDR2: SGHNT and YENEEA. J was trimmed by 9 bases and V by 1 base; bases with no gene match: 11. CDR3 length equals 16 residues. The chain's CDR3 is CASSLGSGTPNSEQFF. In nucleotides, the CDR3 is TGTGCCAGCAGCTTAGGTAGCGGGACCCCAAACAGTGAGCAGTTCTTC.

This clone has just one count. This chain uses TRBV5-1 with TRBJ2-2, with TRBD1 matching over 7 bases. The germline V gene encodes CDR1 SGHRS and CDR2 YFSETQ. With V trimmed by 4 bases and J by 6 bases, 9 bases remained unmatched. This CDR3 contains 15 residues. Written as DNA, the CDR3 is TGCGCCAGCAGCCCCTCGACAGGGACGTCCGGGGAGCTGTTTTTT. Encoded protein: CASSPSTGTSGELFF.

The chain links TRBV27 to TRBJ2-7; 10 bases match TRBD2. The CDR3 contains 16 residues. Per the germline V gene, CDR1 is MNHEY and CDR2 is SMNVEV (reference sequence). The J segment lost 0 bases and the V segment lost 4 bases, leaving 6 bases of the junction unmatched. CDR3 coding DNA: TGTGCCAGCAGTTCATGGACTAGCGGTATCTCCTACGAGCAGTACTTC. Translation gives CASSSWTSGISYEQYF.

V and J are TRBV30 and TRBJ2-7; 9 positions agree with TRBD1. The CDR3 has 16 residues. V shed 0 bases and J 6 bases; nucleotides not matched to a gene: 12. Per the germline V gene, CDR1 is GTSNPN and CDR2 is SVGIG (reference sequence). The CDR3 nucleotides read TGTGCCTGGAGTGTTGAGACAGGGGGGGCCATCGGCGAGCAGTACTTC. Translating gives CAWSVETGGAIGEQYF. The variable domain in full, completed from reference TRBV30 and TRBJ2-7, reads SQTIHQWPATLVQPVGSPLSLECTVEGTSNPNLYWYRQAAGRGLQLLFYSVGIGQISSEVPQNLSASRPQDRQFILSSKKLLLSDSGFYLCAWSVETGGAIGEQYFGPGTRLTVT.

V is TRBV19 and J is TRBJ2-1; the match to TRBD2 covers 15 bases. Trimming cost V 9 bases and J 7 bases; bases outside gene matches: 13. CDR1 and CDR2 from the germline V gene are LNHDA and SQIVND (reference sequence). The CDR3 totals 17 residues. The CDR3 nucleotides are TGTGCCAGCAAAAGGACTAGCGGGAGGGCCTTGGTAAATGAGCAGTTCTTC. It encodes CASKRTSGRALVNEQFF.

The chain employs TRBV18 and TRBJ1-1, with D possibly matching TRBD1 (5 bases). Germline V CDR1 and CDR2: KGHSH, LQKENI. V was cut by 4 bases and J by 2 bases, with 8 bases left in between. The CDR3 loop spans 13 amino acids. In DNA form, the CDR3 reads TGTGCCAGCTCACAAGGGGTCAACACTGAAGCTTTCTTT. Protein product: CASSQGVNTEAFF.

This chain joins TRBV2 and TRBJ1-2; 8 bases match TRBD1. Germline V CDR1 and CDR2: SNHLY, FYNNEI. V lost 6 bases, J lost 8 bases, and 5 bases stayed unmatched. The CDR3 contains 12 residues. CDR3 region: CASSNRGGGYTF. The CDR3 nucleotides are TGTGCCAGCAGCAACAGGGGGGGCGGCTACACCTTC.

This clone appeared a single time. J is TRBJ2-6 and V is TRBV7-3; D ambiguous. Germline V gene lookup returns CDR1 SGHTA and CDR2 FQGTGA. This CDR3 contains 15 residues. With 1 base removed from V and 4 bases from J, the gap between germline ends came to 8 bases. CDR3 coding DNA: TGTGCCAGCAGCTTAATGGCTGTAGGGGCCAACGTCCTGACTTTC. Protein sequence: CASSLMAVGANVLTF.

The chain uses TRBV24-1 and TRBJ2-1; 10 bases line up with TRBD2. Per germline, CDR1 KGHDR and CDR2 SFDVKD. The junction had 9 bases not matched to a gene; V was cut back by 4 bases and J by 7 bases. The CDR3 is 16 amino acids. The CDR3, as DNA: TGTGCCACCAGTGACAATAGCGGGGGGCTCCTAAATGAGCAGTTCTTC. It codes for CATSDNSGGLLNEQFF.

Only one count was recorded for this clone. The chain couples TRBV6-1 to TRBJ1-1; D is possibly TRBD1 (5 bases). V lost 2 bases to trimming and J lost 3 bases, with 7 bases between them. CDR1 is MNHNS, CDR2 SASEGT, per germline. This CDR3 has 13 amino acids. The CDR3 sequence: CASSERRDTEAFF. The CDR3 DNA is TGTGCCAGCAGTGAACGCAGGGACACTGAAGCTTTCTTT.

CDR3 in amino acids: CASSSEDTQYF. The DNA of the CDR3 is TGTGCCAGCAGCTCTGAGGATACGCAGTATTTT. The chain recombines TRBV7-9 with TRBJ2-3; D not certain. V was pared by 4 bases and J by 6 bases, with 5 bases between. The germline gives CDR1 SEHNR, CDR2 FQNEAQ (reference sequence). The CDR3 runs to 11 residues.

The genes are TRBV5-1 and TRBJ1-1, with D tentatively TRBD1 (6 bases). The CDR3 consists of 15 residues. Trimming removed 2 bases from V and 5 bases from J, with 16 bases in between. Germline CDR1 reads SGHRS; CDR2 reads YFSETQ. The CDR3 DNA follows: TGCGCCAGCAGCTTTTGGGACACCTTAACGACTGAAGCTTTCTTT. Encoded protein: CASSFWDTLTTEAFF.

This clone was found many times. The chain joins TRBV2 to TRBJ2-2; 7 bases are a match to TRBD2. Looked up from germline, CDR1 is SNHLY and CDR2 is FYNNEI. This CDR3 is built from 14 residues. V dropped 11 bases and J dropped 1; count of bases not matched to a gene: 7. The CDR3 sequence: CASLGRENTGELFF. CDR3 sequence (DNA): TGTGCCTCCTTAGGGAGGGAGAACACCGGGGAGCTGTTTTTT.

This rearrangement joins TRBV7-2 to TRBJ1-2, with D possibly matching TRBD1 (5 bases). Between the trimmed V and J ends, which lost 1 base and 4 bases, there was a span of 10 bases. The V gene's germline CDR1 is SGHTA and CDR2 FQGNSA. The CDR3 has 14 residues. Here the CDR3 DNA reads TGTGCCAGCAGCTTAGGTAGACAGAGCTATGGCTACACCTTC. Its protein product is CASSLGRQSYGYTF.

V and J are TRBV9 and TRBJ2-2; 14 bases match TRBD2. This CDR3 has 18 residues. The germline V gene has CDR1 SGDLS and CDR2 YYNGEE. V was pared by 3 bases and J by 0 bases, with 4 bases of the junction left unmatched. CDR3 in DNA: TGTGCCAGCAGCGCGACTAGCGGGGGGGCCCCGAACACCGGGGAGCTGTTTTTT. Translating it yields CASSATSGGAPNTGELFF.

The chain links TRBV9 to TRBJ1-2; no clear D. The CDR3 runs to 14 residues. Looked up from germline, CDR1 is SGDLS and CDR2 is YYNGEE. V gave up 0 bases and J gave up 4 bases, with 10 bases separating them. Written as DNA, the CDR3 is TGTGCCAGCAGCGTAGGAATAGGGAGCTATGGCTACACCTTC. Translation gives CASSVGIGSYGYTF.